This TCR beta chain was obtained from a study of T cell responses to AZD1222 COVID-19 vaccine. Study-wide context: Pooling was applied to second doses at about 4 or about 12 weeks.

Trimming took 0 bases from V and 6 from J, leaving 9 bases between them. CDR1 SGHDN and CDR2 FVKESK come from the germline V gene. The CDR3 has 15 amino acids. Regarding this clone: Its specificity is unknown.

The assay was immunoSEQ multiplex PCR, and TCRdb's table has in-frame clones only and misses some. The top ten clones hold 5% to 6.5% of a sample with about 93,000 clones, about 86% of them seen once. Study-wide results and limits: Close to half of spike-specific TCRs reportedly recognize unmutated variant regions. At baseline, seropositivity was found in only six or seven AZD1222 recipients. Possibly, clonal diversity was underestimated; donors were largely white British and included more females.

The chain couples TRBV14 to TRBJ1-6; no definite D call. This sample comprised peripheral blood, obtained on day 0 of AZD1222 vaccination. The receptor was isolated from an adult in good health. This CDR3 reads CASSQDPATNSPLHF. For the CDR3, the DNA is TGTGCCAGCAGCCAAGATCCCGCTACTAATTCACCCCTCCACTTT.